These 20 T cell receptor beta chains were sequenced from one sample in a study of OX40 agonist ivuxolimab in advanced cancers. Clones were read by immunoSEQ multiplex PCR, and TCRdb kept only the in-frame ones, dropping some. The sample consists of about 50,000 clones, around nine tenths of them appearing once. Specimen: CD4+ or CD8+ T cells sorted from blood, collected in a trial of the OX40 agonist ivuxolimab. These receptors were collected from an adult with an advanced solid tumor such as melanoma, head and neck, liver or kidney cancer.

Remarks on this clone: Other nucleotide sequences from this sample produce the same CDR3. The rearrangement joins TRBV28 to TRBJ2-2; 11 bases map to TRBD2. Germline V gives CDR1 MDHEN, CDR2 SYDVKM. V trimming: 2 bases; J trimming: 4 bases; junction bases outside the gene matches: 0. The CDR3 consists of 15 residues. CDR3: CASSLLAGGTGELFF. For the CDR3, the DNA is TGTGCCAGCAGTTTACTAGCGGGAGGCACCGGGGAGCTGTTTTTT.

On this clone: In this CDR3 the conserved last residue, phenylalanine or tryptophan, is missing, so a read error is likely. This rearrangement joins TRBV28 to TRBJ1-1; no clear D. V was shortened by 6 bases and J by 4 bases, with 9 bases between the two germline ends. Germline V gene data show CDR1 as MDHEN and CDR2 as SYDVKM. This CDR3 has 12 amino acids. The CDR3 nucleotides read TGTGCCAGCAGCATACCGTTCACTGAAGCTTTCGTT. Encoded protein: CASSIPFTEAFV.

The rearrangement uses TRBV28 and TRBJ1-5, with TRBD1 matching over 10 bases. The CDR3 covers 16 residues. The germline V gene encodes CDR1 MDHEN and CDR2 SYDVKM. Trimming took 10 bases from V and 2 from J; bases not matched to a gene: 11. The CDR3: CATIIRQGARNQPQHF. CDR3 DNA sequence: TGTGCCACCATAATAAGACAGGGGGCCCGCAATCAGCCCCAGCATTTT.

V gene TRBV5-6 combines with J gene TRBJ1-2; D gene uncertain. V lost 2 bases and J lost 4, with 9 bases in between. Germline values: CDR1 SGHDT, CDR2 YYEEEE. The CDR3 extends over 13 amino acids. For the CDR3, the DNA is TGTGCCAGCAGCTTCCCGGGCTCCTATGGCTACACCTTC. Translated, it gives CASSFPGSYGYTF.

This clone was recorded only once. V gene TRBV9 combines with J gene TRBJ1-4; TRBD1 is a possible D gene (6 bases). The length of the CDR3 is 16 residues. The germline gives CDR1 SGDLS, CDR2 YYNGEE. Trimming took 0 bases from V and 8 from J, leaving 17 bases between them. Here the CDR3 DNA reads TGTGCCAGCAGCGTAGCTACTGGCAGGGGAAGGGAAAAACTGTTTTTT. It encodes CASSVATGRGREKLFF.

The chain joins TRBV27 to TRBJ2-6, with D perhaps matching TRBD1 (5 bases). From germline, CDR1 is MNHEY and CDR2 SMNVEV (reference sequence). Between the trimmed V and J ends, which lost 2 bases and 4 bases, there was a span of 9 bases. The length of the CDR3 is 15 residues. The CDR3 coding sequence is TGTGCCAGCAGTTTAGCCAGGGTAGGGGCCAACGTCCTGACTTTC. This codes for CASSLARVGANVLTF.

In DNA, the CDR3 is TGTGCCAGCAATGCTCCGACTGATTCAAACTATGGCTACACCTTC. This codes for CASNAPTDSNYGYTF. The V and J genes are TRBV6-6 and TRBJ1-2, with D unresolved. The CDR3 is 15 amino acids. V dropped 7 bases and J dropped 2 bases, with 17 bases sitting between them. Germline CDR1 MNHNY, CDR2 SVGAGI (reference sequence).

The chain recombines TRBV6-1 with TRBJ2-1; 8 bases align to TRBD1. CDR3 length: 14 amino acids. J gave up 5 bases and V 6 bases, and 6 bases lay outside the gene matches. The V gene's germline CDR1 is MNHNS and CDR2 SASEGT. The CDR3 sequence is CASSRDRGDNEQFF. The DNA of the CDR3 is TGTGCCAGCAGCCGCGACAGGGGAGACAATGAGCAGTTCTTC.

The genes are TRBV28 and TRBJ1-2; D possibly corresponds to TRBD1 (6 bases). Germline loops: CDR1 MDHEN, CDR2 SYDVKM. Trimming left V 3 bases short and J 4 bases short, with 9 bases between. The CDR3 has 13 amino acids. CDR3 sequence (DNA): TGTGCCAGCAGTTTCCGGGGGGCCTATGGCTACACCTTC. Its translation: CASSFRGAYGYTF.

Only a few counts were recorded for this clone. The chain links TRBV5-6 to TRBJ2-3; no firm D call. CDR1 SGHDT and CDR2 YYEEEE come from the germline V gene. There are 13 residues in the CDR3. V lost 1 base to trimming and J lost 4 bases, with 7 bases between them. The CDR3, as DNA: TGTGCCAGCAGCTTGAGACTGCCAGATACGCAGTATTTT. Protein sequence: CASSLRLPDTQYF.

This clone was recorded once. The chain joins TRBV28 to TRBJ2-2; 7 bases fit TRBD2. With 3 bases clipped from V and 5 bases from J, the junction kept 3 bases outside the gene matches. The CDR3 loop spans 14 amino acids. From germline, CDR1 is MDHEN and CDR2 SYDVKM. The CDR3 loop is CASSLGGVTGELFF. CDR3 bases: TGTGCCAGCAGTTTGGGAGGGGTGACCGGGGAGCTGTTTTTT.

V and J are TRBV6-6 and TRBJ2-7, with D tentatively TRBD1 (6 bases). With 6 bases removed from V and 3 bases from J, the gap between germline ends came to 9 bases. The CDR3 contains 12 residues. Germline V lookup: CDR1 MNHNY, CDR2 SVGAGI (reference sequence). CDR3 nucleotide sequence: TGTGCCAGCAGAAGGGACAACTACGAGCAGTACTTC. This sequence encodes CASRRDNYEQYF.

V gene TRBV4-1 combines with J gene TRBJ1-4; D is unclear. Germline values: CDR1 MGHRA, CDR2 YSYEKL. The CDR3 extends over 16 amino acids. V lost 0 bases and J 3 bases, leaving 11 bases between the germline ends. The CDR3 nucleotides are TGCGCCAGCAGCCAAGAAACGGGAAGGGCTAATGAAAAACTGTTTTTT. It is translated as CASSQETGRANEKLFF.

The chain joins TRBV2 to TRBJ1-6, with TRBD1 matching over 8 bases. The CDR3 runs 14 residues. CDR1 and CDR2 (germline): SNHLY, FYNNEI. Germline trimming cut 4 bases from V and 9 bases from J; bases unmatched to any gene: 5. CDR3 amino acids: CASSAGTGPSPLHF. CDR3 DNA: TGTGCCAGCAGTGCCGGGACAGGACCTTCACCCCTCCACTTT.

This clone was recorded only once. The chain is built from TRBV29-1 and TRBJ1-1; a weak D match, TRBD1 (6 bases). The germline gives CDR1 SQVTM, CDR2 ANQGSEA. Trimming left V 5 bases short and J 3 bases short, with 13 bases between. The CDR3 has 13 residues. For the CDR3, the DNA is TGCAGCGTTAGGGGCAGGGGTCACACTGAAGCTTTCTTT. This encodes CSVRGRGHTEAFF.

The chain is built from TRBV2 and TRBJ2-3, with 7 bases that match TRBD2. CDR1 and CDR2 from the germline V gene are SNHLY and FYNNEI. The junction had 4 bases not matched to a gene; V was cut back by 7 bases and J by 3 bases. The CDR3 runs 13 residues. The CDR3 sequence: CASMGEGTDTQYF. Here the CDR3 DNA reads TGTGCCAGCATGGGGGAGGGAACAGATACGCAGTATTTT. The variable domain in full, with the rest retrieved from reference TRBV2 and TRBJ2-3, is EPEVTQTPSHQVTQMGQEVILRCVPISNHLYFYWYRQILGQKVEFLVSFYNNEISEKSEIFDDQFSVERPDGSNFTLKIRSTKLEDSAMYFCASMGEGTDTQYFGPGTRLTVL.

V usage is TRBV19 and J usage is TRBJ2-7; D is perhaps TRBD2 (7 bases). Trimming shortened V by 3 bases and J by 6 bases, and 15 bases separated the two germline ends. The CDR3 is 14 amino acids. Germline CDR1 is LNHDA and CDR2 is SQIVND (reference sequence). This chain's CDR3 is CASSMDNREGEQYF. In nucleotides, the CDR3 is TGTGCCAGTAGTATGGATAACAGGGAGGGCGAGCAGTACTTC. The entire variable domain, with the rest obtained from reference TRBV19 and TRBJ2-7, is as follows: DGGITQSPKYLFRKEGQNVTLSCEQNLNHDAMYWYRQDPGQGLRLIYYSQIVNDFQKGDIAEGYSVSREKKESFPLTVTSAQKNPTAFYLCASSMDNREGEQYFGPGTRLTVT.

V gene TRBV6-5 combines with J gene TRBJ2-5, with unresolved D. The germline V gene has CDR1 MNHEY and CDR2 SVGAGI. The CDR3 extends over 11 amino acids. V lost 6 bases and J lost 1, with 3 bases in between. The CDR3 region has the DNA TGTGCCAGCAGGGGCCAAGAGACCCAGTACTTC. Amino acid sequence: CASRGQETQYF.

This rearrangement joins TRBV27 to TRBJ2-1; 8 bases match TRBD2. The CDR3 totals 17 residues. Germline V gene sequence: CDR1 MNHEY, CDR2 SMNVEV (reference sequence). V shed 2 bases and J 7 bases; nucleotides not matched to a gene: 13. For the CDR3, the DNA is TGTGCCAGCAGTTTAGGGAGCGGGGGAGCCCATTATAATGAGCAGTTCTTC. Amino acid sequence: CASSLGSGGAHYNEQFF.

This chain uses TRBV27 with TRBJ2-1; D is ambiguous. Germline CDR1 and CDR2: MNHEY and SMNVEV (reference sequence). The length of the CDR3 is 12 residues. V was cut by 7 bases and J by 7 bases, with 11 bases left in between. The CDR3 sequence: CASKNTVNEQFF. CDR3 coding DNA: TGTGCCAGCAAGAACACGGTAAATGAGCAGTTCTTC.